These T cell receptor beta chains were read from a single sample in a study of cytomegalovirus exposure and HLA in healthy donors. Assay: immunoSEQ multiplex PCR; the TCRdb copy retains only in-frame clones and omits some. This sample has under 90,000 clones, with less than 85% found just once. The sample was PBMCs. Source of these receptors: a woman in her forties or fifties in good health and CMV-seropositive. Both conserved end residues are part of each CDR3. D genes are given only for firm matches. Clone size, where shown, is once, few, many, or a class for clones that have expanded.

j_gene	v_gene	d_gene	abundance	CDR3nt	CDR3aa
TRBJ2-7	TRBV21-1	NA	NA	TGTGCCAGCAGCAACCCTTGGAGGATGTCCTACGAGCAGTACTTC	CASSNPWRMSYEQYF
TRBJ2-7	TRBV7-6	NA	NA	TGTGCCAGCAGCTTAGAACCTACCTACGAGCAGTACTTC	CASSLEPTYEQYF
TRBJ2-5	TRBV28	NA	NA	TGTGCCAGCCTTAGGGGCGGGGAGGCAGAGACCCAGTACTTC	CASLRGGEAETQYF
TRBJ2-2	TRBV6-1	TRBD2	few	TGTGCCAGCAGTGGTAGCGGGGGGGCCGACACCGGGGAGCTGTTTTTT	CASSGSGGADTGELFF
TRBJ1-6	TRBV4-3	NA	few	TGCGCCAGCAGCCAAGACCTTGCAGGAAATTCACCCCTCCACTTT	CASSQDLAGNSPLHF
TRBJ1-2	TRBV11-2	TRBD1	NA	TGTGCCAGCAGCACCTCAAGGACAGGGAGGGACTATGGCTACACCTTC	CASSTSRTGRDYGYTF
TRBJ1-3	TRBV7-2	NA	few	TGTGCCAGCAGCTCAACAGCTGCGATCTCTGGAAACACCATATATTTT	CASSSTAAISGNTIYF
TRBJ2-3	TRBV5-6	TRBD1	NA	TGTGCCAGCAGACAGGGGGCTGGCACAGATACGCAGTATTTT	CASRQGAGTDTQYF
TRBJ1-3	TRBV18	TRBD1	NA	TGTGCCAGCTCCGTGACAGGGGATGGAAACACCATATATTTT	CASSVTGDGNTIYF
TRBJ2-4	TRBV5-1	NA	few	TGCGCCAGCAGCTTGGGTCTAGCTAAAAACATTCAGTACTTC	CASSLGLAKNIQYF
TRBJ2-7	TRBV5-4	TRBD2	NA	TGTGCCAGCAGCTTCGGACTAGCGGGTACCTACGAGCAGTACTTC	CASSFGLAGTYEQYF
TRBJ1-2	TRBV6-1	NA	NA	TGTGCCAGCAGTGACACGGTTCCTGCGTACTATGGCTACACCTTC	CASSDTVPAYYGYTF
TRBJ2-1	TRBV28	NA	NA	TGTGCCAGCACCGCTAGAGTAAGGACAGCTTCGTTCTTC	CASTARVRTASFF
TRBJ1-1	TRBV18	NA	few	TGTGCCAGCTCACGAACCGGGACAAACACTGAAGCTTTCTTT	CASSRTGTNTEAFF
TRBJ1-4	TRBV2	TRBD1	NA	TGTGCCAGCAGTGTCGACAGGGTCCTCAAAAAGGAACTGTTTTTT	CASSVDRVLKKELFF
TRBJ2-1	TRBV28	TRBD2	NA	TGTGCCAGCAGTTACGCCGGGACTAGCGTTAACAATGAGCAGTTCTTC	CASSYAGTSVNNEQFF
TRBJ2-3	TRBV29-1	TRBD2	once	TGCAGCGTTGAAGCCCCTACTAGCGGGAGGGATACGCAGTATTTT	CSVEAPTSGRDTQYF
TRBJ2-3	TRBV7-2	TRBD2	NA	TGTGCCAGCAGCTTAGGTGGCGGGGGGACAGATACGCAGTATTTT	CASSLGGGGTDTQYF
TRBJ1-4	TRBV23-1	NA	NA	TGCGCCAGCAGACGAGGGGGTCAGGCTAATGAAAAACTGTTTTTT	CASRRGGQANEKLFF
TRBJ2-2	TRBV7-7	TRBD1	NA	TGTGCCAGCAGCATGCCGGGACAGGGGACCGGGGAGCTGTTTTTT	CASSMPGQGTGELFF
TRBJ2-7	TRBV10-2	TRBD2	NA	TGCGCCAGCAGTGAGAGGCTAGCGGTCGGCCACGAGCAGTACTTC	CASSERLAVGHEQYF
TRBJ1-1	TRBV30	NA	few	TGTGCCTGGAGTGTAAAGGGGGGGGCCAGCCCTGAAGCTTTCTTT	CAWSVKGGASPEAFF
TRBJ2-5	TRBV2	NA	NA	TGTGCCAGCGATACTGGGCTGGGCGAGACCCAGTACTTC	CASDTGLGETQYF
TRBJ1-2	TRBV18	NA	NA	TGTGCCAGCTCACCTCAGGGGTCGGCCTACTATGGCTACACCTTC	CASSPQGSAYYGYTF
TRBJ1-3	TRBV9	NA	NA	TGTGCCAGCAGCCCAAGACAGTTCTCTGGAAACACCATATATTTT	CASSPRQFSGNTIYF
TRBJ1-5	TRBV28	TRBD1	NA	TGTGCCAGCAGTCCCGACAGGGAGTTTAGCAATCAGCCCCAGCATTTT	CASSPDREFSNQPQHF
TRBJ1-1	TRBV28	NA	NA	TGTGCCAGCAGTTGGGGGGAGAACACTGAAGCTTTCTTT	CASSWGENTEAFF
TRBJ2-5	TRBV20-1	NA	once	TGCAGTGCTAGGCGTCAAGAGACCCAGTACTTC	CSARRQETQYF
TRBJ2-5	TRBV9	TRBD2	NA	TGTGCCAGCAGCGTAGAACTAGCGGGGGGGTGGACCCAGTACTTC	CASSVELAGGWTQYF
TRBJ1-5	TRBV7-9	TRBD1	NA	TGTGCCAGCAGCATTACAGGGGGCCATCAGCCCCAGCATTTT	CASSITGGHQPQHF
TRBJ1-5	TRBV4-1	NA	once	TGCGCCAGCAGCCAAGAGACAACTAATCAGCCCCAGCATTTT	CASSQETTNQPQHF
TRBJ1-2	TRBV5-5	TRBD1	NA	TGTGCCAGCAGCTTGGCCCCGACAGGGGGCTTGGGCTACACCTTC	CASSLAPTGGLGYTF
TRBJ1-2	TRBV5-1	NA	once	TGCGCCAGCAGCTTGGATAACTCTAACTATGGCTACACCTTC	CASSLDNSNYGYTF
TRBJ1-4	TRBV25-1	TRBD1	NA	TGTGCCAGCAGGAGGCAGGGGGGAGGTGAAAAACTGTTTTTT	CASRRQGGGEKLFF
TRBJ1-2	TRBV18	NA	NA	TGTGCCAGCTCACCACCGGCGGGGCGCGAGGATGGCTACACCTTC	CASSPPAGREDGYTF
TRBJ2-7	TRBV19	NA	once	TGTGCCAGTAGTATGGCGGGCGACCCCTCCTACGAGCAGTACTTC	CASSMAGDPSYEQYF
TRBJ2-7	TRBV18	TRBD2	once	TGTGCCAGCTCACGGGCACTAGCGGGGGAACCTCCCTACGAGCAGTACTTC	CASSRALAGEPPYEQYF
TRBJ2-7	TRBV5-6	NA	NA	TGTGCCAGCAGCTTGTGGGGCGGTTCCTACGAGCAGTACTTC	CASSLWGGSYEQYF
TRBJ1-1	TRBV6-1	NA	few	TGTGCCAGCAGTGCGGAGGAGGGCACTGAAGCTTTCTTT	CASSAEEGTEAFF
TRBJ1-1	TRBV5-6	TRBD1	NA	TGTGCCAGCAGCCTTATCGACAGGGGAAACACTGAAGCTTTCTTT	CASSLIDRGNTEAFF
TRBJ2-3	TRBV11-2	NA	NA	TGTGCCAGCAGCTTAGGCTGGCAGACAGATACGCAGTATTTT	CASSLGWQTDTQYF
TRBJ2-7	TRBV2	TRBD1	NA	TGTGCCAGCAGAGAGGGGGCATACGAGCAGTACTTC	CASREGAYEQYF
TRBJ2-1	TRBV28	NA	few	TGTGCCAGCAGTTTAGGGGGAGGCGGTGAGCAGTTCTTC	CASSLGGGGEQFF
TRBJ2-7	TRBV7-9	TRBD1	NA	TGTGCCAGCAGCTTAGGTGGACAGGGGGCTTACGAGCAGTACTTC	CASSLGGQGAYEQYF
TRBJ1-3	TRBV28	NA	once	TGTGCCAGCAGTTTTTTTAGTTCTAGAGGAAACACCATATATTTT	CASSFFSSRGNTIYF
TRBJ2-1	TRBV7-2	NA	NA	TGTGCCAGCAGCTTAGGCGGCAGGGATGCCAATGAGCAGTTCTTC	CASSLGGRDANEQFF
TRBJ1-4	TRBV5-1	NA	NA	TGCGCCAGCAGCTTAGGGCAGGGTGAGGAAAAACTGTTTTTT	CASSLGQGEEKLFF
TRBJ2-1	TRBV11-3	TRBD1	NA	TGTGCCAGCAGCTCGGGACAGGGGAGTCACAATGAGCAGTTCTTC	CASSSGQGSHNEQFF